This is a list of T cell receptor beta chains from one sample in a study of blood T cell repertoires in COVID-19. Assay: immunoSEQ multiplex PCR; the TCRdb copy retains only in-frame clones and omits some. The table includes some 74,000 clones, 65% to 90% detected once. Sequencing input: peripheral blood. All receptors derive from a man older than 75 with acute or convalescent COVID-19. The conserved cysteine and the conserved F or W are not part of the CDR3 here. A row's size may be missing; if present it is once, few, many or a size class.

CDR3 protein: ASSSDWDSTQY; clone size: -; CDR3 length: 11; V gene: TRBV7-2; J gene: TRBJ2-3
CDR3 protein: ASSFDSLNTEAF; clone size: -; CDR3 length: 12; V gene: TRBV7-9; J gene: TRBJ1-1
CDR3 protein: ASTRWANYNEQF; clone size: -; CDR3 length: 12; V gene: TRBV28; J gene: TRBJ2-1
CDR3 protein: ATSDSTGRNTEAF; clone size: -; CDR3 length: 13; V gene: TRBV24-1; J gene: TRBJ1-1
CDR3 protein: ASSYSSDSNQPQH; clone size: -; CDR3 length: 13; V gene: TRBV6-5; J gene: TRBJ1-5
CDR3 protein: ASSLAGQGAGYT; clone size: -; CDR3 length: 12; V gene: TRBV7-9; J gene: TRBJ1-2
CDR3 protein: ASSLGGAGDQPQH; clone size: -; CDR3 length: 13; V gene: TRBV19; J gene: TRBJ1-5
CDR3 protein: ASSKTGTGYTGELF; clone size: once; CDR3 length: 14; V gene: TRBV5-4; J gene: TRBJ2-2
CDR3 protein: AWSVRQIHT; clone size: -; CDR3 length: 9; V gene: TRBV30; J gene: TRBJ1-2
CDR3 protein: ASSQDGPGVRRGELF; clone size: -; CDR3 length: 15; V gene: TRBV4-3; J gene: TRBJ2-2
CDR3 protein: SAYGAGGTEAF; clone size: -; CDR3 length: 11; V gene: TRBV29-1; J gene: TRBJ1-1
CDR3 protein: ASSVGEQGASYGYT; clone size: -; CDR3 length: 14; V gene: TRBV9; J gene: TRBJ1-2
CDR3 protein: ASSIWGTGAKNIQY; clone size: -; CDR3 length: 14; V gene: TRBV19; J gene: TRBJ2-4
CDR3 protein: ASSVGEREQF; clone size: -; CDR3 length: 10; V gene: TRBV10-2; J gene: TRBJ2-1